The entry that follows covers one TCR beta chain sequence. Its antigen is still unknown. The input lacks base qualities; no much larger clone sits a single base away. The data were obtained in a study (dated by TCRdb to 2015 to 2017). Background for the entire study: Whether tumor-infiltrating Tregs in breast cancer are recruited from blood Tregs or converted in situ from other CD4+ T cell subsets was tested. Beyond this particular receptor, the publication reports: The validation in the larger cohort was limited to a single TCR beta V-J rearrangement instead of whole repertoires. The TCR alpha and beta sequences of tumor-infiltrating Tregs showed the greatest overlap with tumor naive CD4+ T cells, followed by blood naive CD4+ T cells. In terms of TCR gene usage, tumor memory CD4+ T cells clustered together with blood and lymph node memory CD4+ cells, as well as with lymph node naive CD4+ cells.

Full-length TCR variable regions were amplified by 5' RACE PCR with constant-region reverse primers, and semi-nested PCR with Nested Universal Primer A was subsequently performed. The ReliaPrep RNA Cell Miniprep System was used to extract total RNA, which was then reverse transcribed into 5'RACE-ready cDNA with the SMARTer RACE 5'/3' Kit. Multiplex adaptors were used to barcode the full-length TCR alpha and beta libraries, which were then sequenced on an Illumina MiSeq. The published analysis was carried out like this. For each of nine subset-tissue groups, sequencing data from the five patients were combined, and the groups were compared by unsupervised clustering of TCR gene usage. The Morisita-Horn index, with shared sequences weighted by their contribution to each repertoire, was used to calculate repertoire similarity. TCRdb took the public reads, trimmed them with fastp at Q25, ran MiXCR for clone calling and kept in-frame beta chains. Each entry is one CDR3 protein sequence, shown with its most common DNA and genes. The V and J calls follow TCRdb's processing rather than the paper's. This sample comprises about 42,000 distinct CDR3 sequences, around 28% of them detected only once. The leading ten clones occupy approximately 4.1% of the sample.

The germline V gene supplies CDR1 SGHTA and CDR2 FQGTGA. V drops 5 bases and J drops 4 bases, leaving 11 bases in between. Spanning cysteine to phenylalanine, the CDR3 consists of 14 amino acids. Only the CDR3 DNA stays, 42 bases, in frame from base 1. The memory CD4+ T cell population was isolated based on a CD4+CD45RO+CD25- phenotype. Tregs, naive and memory CD4+ T cells from tumor, blood and ipsilateral draining lymph nodes of a few breast cancer patients underwent full-length TCR alpha and beta sequencing. Tumor tissue, along with lymph nodes from ipsilateral axillary dissection, was perfused with PBS, minced, and then digested using collagenase I and hyaluronidase. A purity exceeding 90% was confirmed by FACS for the sorted cell populations.

This clonotype originated in a female donor with breast cancer. The sequenced sample consisted of tumor-infiltrating memory CD4+ T cells sorted from the breast tumor. What the cell subset or site label conveys for this sample: memory CD4+ T cells, CD4+CD45RO+CD25-. The sequence links TRBV7-3 to TRBJ2-2, with the D gene uncertain. CDR3 protein: CASSMTQSTGELFF. The nucleotides read TGTGCCAGCAGCATGACACAATCCACCGGGGAGCTGTTTTTT.